The 25 T cell receptor beta chains reported below all come from one sample, sequenced in a study of blood T cells in healthy people across ages. For the second PCR, which ran for roughly 6 to 12 cycles, a sample-barcoded 5' primer and a J-beta primer mix were used. From the 5' RACE reads, TCRdb called clonotypes with MiXCR, one entry per CDR3 protein. The sample has 1.2 million to 1.5 million distinct CDR3 sequences; about 43% are singletons. Source material: blood. Source of these receptors: a woman aged 18 to 35 in good health.

The chain carries TRBV25-1 and TRBJ1-5; D may be TRBD1 (6 bases). CDR1 and CDR2 (germline): MGHDK, SYGVNS. The CDR3 extends over 16 amino acids. Trimming took 6 bases from V and 4 from J, leaving 19 bases between them. Here the CDR3 reads CASSPSTRGANQPQHF. The CDR3 DNA sequence: TGTGCCAGCAGCCCATCGACAAGGGGGGCGAATCAGCCCCAGCATTTT.

The rearrangement links TRBV4-1 to TRBJ1-5, with no clear D. V shed 2 bases and J shed 1 base, with 9 bases lying between them. This CDR3 has 15 residues. In germline, CDR1 is MGHRA, CDR2 YSYEKL. The CDR3 DNA reads TGCGCCAGCAGCCAAACGACTCAGAGCAATCAGCCCCAGCATTTT. Amino acids: CASSQTTQSNQPQHF.

In DNA form, the CDR3 reads TGTGCCAGTAGTATCAGGGTGTACTACGAGCAGTACTTC. Translated: CASSIRVYYEQYF. V and J are TRBV19 and TRBJ2-4, with D possibly TRBD1 on 5 matching bases. The J call may be faulty, since TRBJ2-7 better matches the DNA end. The CDR3 is 13 amino acids. Germline V gene sequence: CDR1 LNHDA, CDR2 SQIVND (reference sequence).

Worth noting for this clonotype: A read error may be the cause here, since a much bigger clone is one base away. CDR3 in DNA: TGTGCCAGCTCCACTAGGTTGGGTTACGAGCAGTACTTC. Protein sequence: CASSTRLGYEQYF. The chain uses TRBV12-3 or TRBV12-4 and TRBJ2-1, with D tentatively TRBD2 (5 bases). The end of the DNA aligns better with TRBJ2-7, so the J call may be wrong. CDR3 length: 13 amino acids.

In this sample, this clonotype turned up many times. V and J are TRBV11-1 and TRBJ2-7, with 7 bases that match TRBD2. The CDR3 is 16 residues long. Germline V gene sequence: CDR1 SGHAT, CDR2 FQDESV (reference sequence). The V and J ends lost 0 bases and 3 bases, in that order; junction bases with no gene match: 8. CDR3 DNA sequence: TGTGCCAGCAGCTTAGCGTTCGCTAGCGGAGACTACGAGCAGTACTTC. Its translation: CASSLAFASGDYEQYF.

The table lists this clonotype with a few counts. The chain uses TRBV4-1 and TRBJ2-1; 7 bases are shared with TRBD2. The CDR3 is 16 amino acids. Trimming removed 5 bases from V and 3 bases from J; junction bases left unmatched: 10. CDR1 and CDR2 (germline): MGHRA, YSYEKL. As DNA, the CDR3 is TGCGCCAGCAGCGACCCCTCTAGCGGACACTACAATGAGCAGTTCTTC. Translated, it gives CASSDPSSGHYNEQFF.

The rearrangement uses TRBV28 and TRBJ2-3; D is perhaps TRBD1 or TRBD2 (7 bases each). Per germline, CDR1 MDHEN and CDR2 SYDVKM. Trimming pared 7 bases from V and 1 base from J, leaving 15 bases between. The CDR3 runs to 15 residues. DNA of the CDR3: TGTGCCAGCACTTTCAGGGGGGGTGGCACAGATACGCAGTATTTT. Its translation is CASTFRGGGTDTQYF.

This clonotype turned up a few times. The V call is TRBV20-1, the J call TRBJ2-1; 12 nucleotides line up with TRBD2. The CDR3 totals 15 residues. CDR1 DFQATT and CDR2 SNEGSKA come from the germline V gene (reference sequence). Trimming at V came to 0 bases and at J to 9 bases, leaving 6 bases not matched to a gene. CDR3 DNA sequence: TGCAGTGCTAGAGATTGGCTAGCGGGAGGGTGTGAGCAGTTCTTC. Translated, it gives CSARDWLAGGCEQFF.

This clonotype was recorded only once. The genes are TRBV4-1 and TRBJ1-5; a possible D gene is TRBD1 (5 bases). CDR3 length: 15 residues. Per the germline V gene, CDR1 is MGHRA and CDR2 is YSYEKL. V lost 1 base, J lost 7 bases, and 14 bases lay in between. The CDR3: CASSQGFRGGQPQHF. The CDR3 region has the DNA TGCGCCAGCAGCCAAGGGTTTCGGGGGGGGCAGCCCCAGCATTTT.

CDR3 sequence: CSARDGGQTNEKLFF. CDR3 sequence (DNA): TGCAGTGCTAGAGATGGGGGACAGACAAATGAAAAACTGTTTTTT. V gene TRBV20-1 combines with J gene TRBJ1-4, with TRBD1 identical over 7 bases. Germline V gene data show CDR1 as DFQATT and CDR2 as SNEGSKA (reference sequence). V gave up 0 bases and J gave up 5 bases; unmatched junction bases: 6. The CDR3 is made up of 15 amino acids.

This clonotype has more than one count but fewer than ten. The rearrangement uses TRBV20-1 and TRBJ2-3; 7 bases match TRBD2. V lost 0 bases to trimming and J lost 4 bases; unmatched junction nucleotides: 10. This CDR3 has 16 residues. Germline loops: CDR1 DFQATT, CDR2 SNEGSKA (reference sequence). CDR3 DNA sequence: TGCAGTGCTAGAGACTCTGGCGGGAGTGGCGCAGATACGCAGTATTTT. It translates to CSARDSGGSGADTQYF.

The chain is built from TRBV27 and TRBJ2-2; 10 positions match TRBD2. V shed 7 bases and J 7 bases; nucleotides not matched to a gene: 6. CDR1 is MNHEY and CDR2 is SMNVEV in the germline V gene (reference sequence). The CDR3 contains 14 residues. The chain's CDR3 is CASTPSGSGGELFF. CDR3 sequence (DNA): TGTGCCAGCACCCCTAGCGGGAGCGGCGGGGAGCTGTTTTTT.

CDR3 loop: CASSSLGTSGGRVKDEQFF. The CDR3 bases are TGTGCCAGCAGCTCCCTTGGGACTAGCGGGGGTAGAGTTAAGGATGAGCAGTTCTTC. The chain links TRBV7-6 to TRBJ2-1; 14 bases are shared with TRBD2. Unmatched junction bases numbered 16, after V lost 4 bases and J lost 8 bases. The CDR3 extends over 19 amino acids. Germline V gives CDR1 SGHVS, CDR2 FNYEAQ.

This clonotype was detected a few times. V usage is TRBV20-1 and J usage is TRBJ1-4; D uncertain. CDR3 length: 14 amino acids. CDR1 and CDR2 (germline): DFQATT, SNEGSKA (reference sequence). V lost 2 bases, J lost 8 bases, and 15 bases lay in between. The chain's CDR3 is CSARPPSGGEKLFF. The CDR3 DNA reads TGCAGTGCTAGACCCCCCTCTGGCGGCGAAAAACTGTTTTTT.

This clonotype occurred a few times. The CDR3 loop is CASSPGDYEQFF. The CDR3 DNA is TGTGCCAGCAGCCCCGGCGACTATGAGCAGTTCTTC. This chain joins TRBV7-2 and TRBJ2-1; D remains ambiguous. The CDR3 sequence is 12 residues long. V was trimmed by 5 bases and J by 8 bases, leaving 10 bases between them. Germline CDR1 is SGHTA and CDR2 is FQGNSA.

The V gene is TRBV5-1, the J gene TRBJ2-4; 10 bases match TRBD1. CDR3 length: 19 residues. With V trimmed by 4 bases and J by 0 bases, 13 bases remained unmatched. Germline V gene sequence: CDR1 SGHRS, CDR2 YFSETQ. CDR3 in amino acids: CASSGGPGQGILAKNIQYF. CDR3 bases: TGCGCCAGCAGCGGAGGACCGGGACAGGGGATTTTAGCCAAAAACATTCAGTACTTC.

In this sample, this clonotype turned up a few times. CDR3 coding DNA: TGTGCCAGCAGTGACCCAAGCCAGACAGGGGGAGGCTATGGCTACACCTTC. As protein: CASSDPSQTGGGYGYTF. V gene TRBV6-4 combines with J gene TRBJ1-2, with TRBD1 matching 9 bases. CDR1 is MRHNA, CDR2 SNTAGT, per germline. This CDR3 is built from 17 residues. Germline trimming cut 2 bases from V and 4 bases from J; bases unmatched to any gene: 11.

V usage is TRBV7-2 and J usage is TRBJ1-1; D unresolved. The CDR3 sequence is 14 residues long. V was cut by 3 bases and J by 0 bases, with 8 bases left in between. CDR1 and CDR2 from the germline V gene are SGHTA and FQGNSA. CDR3 in amino acids: CASSFAIMNTEAFF. The CDR3 region has the DNA TGTGCCAGCAGCTTTGCCATCATGAACACTGAAGCTTTCTTT.

This chain connects TRBV9 to TRBJ2-3; TRBD2 matches at 12 bases. The CDR3 totals 16 residues. Trimming cost V 7 bases and J 1 base; bases outside gene matches: 7. The germline V gene has CDR1 SGDLS and CDR2 YYNGEE. CDR3 loop: CASATSGGGGTDTQYF. In DNA form, the CDR3 reads TGTGCCAGCGCGACTAGCGGGGGCGGGGGCACAGATACGCAGTATTTT.

V is TRBV7-9 and J is TRBJ2-5, with D possibly being TRBD2 (5 bases). Looked up from germline, CDR1 is SEHNR and CDR2 is FQNEAQ (reference sequence). Trimming took 4 bases from V and 3 from J, leaving 15 bases between them. The CDR3 runs to 15 residues. The CDR3 reads CASSSPDYLEETQYF. DNA of the CDR3: TGTGCCAGCAGCTCACCCGACTACCTTGAAGAGACCCAGTACTTC.

This clonotype was picked up a small number of times. CDR3 sequence reads: CASSKVGTSSYEQYF. As DNA, the CDR3 is TGTGCCAGTTCCAAAGTCGGAACCAGCTCCTACGAGCAGTACTTC. The V and J genes are TRBV28 and TRBJ2-7; D call uncertain. The CDR3 sequence is 15 residues long. The ends were cut back, 9 bases at V and 0 bases at J, with 18 bases in the middle. The germline V gene encodes CDR1 MDHEN and CDR2 SYDVKM.

V and J are TRBV20-1 and TRBJ2-7; D is possibly TRBD2 (6 bases). The J call may be mistaken, given a closer DNA end match to TRBJ2-5. Germline CDR1 is DFQATT and CDR2 is SNEGSKA (reference sequence). This CDR3 has 17 residues. The CDR3 sequence: CSATVPGVLAKQETQYF. CDR3 DNA sequence: TGCAGTGCTACAGTTCCAGGCGTCCTAGCGAAGCAAGAGACCCAGTACTTC.

The rearrangement links TRBV30 to TRBJ2-7; 7 positions match TRBD1. Germline CDR1 reads GTSNPN; CDR2 reads SVGIG (reference sequence). The CDR3 consists of 11 residues. Unmatched junction bases numbered 3, after V lost 4 bases and J lost 6 bases. The CDR3 DNA reads as TGTGCCTGGAACAGGGACAGCGAGCAGTACTTC. Its translation: CAWNRDSEQYF.

This clonotype was recorded a few times. The chain employs TRBV27 and TRBJ1-5; the D is unclear. The CDR3 runs 15 residues. The V and J ends lost 6 bases and 3 bases respectively, with 15 bases between them. Germline V CDR1 and CDR2: MNHEY, SMNVEV (reference sequence). The CDR3 sequence: CASSPYRATNQPQHF. CDR3 DNA: TGTGCCAGCAGCCCGTACCGGGCCACCAATCAGCCCCAGCATTTT.

J is TRBJ2-1 and V is TRBV4-1, with D tentatively TRBD2 (5 bases). The CDR3 runs to 17 residues. V was clipped by 4 bases and J by 4 bases, with 20 bases between them. Per the germline V gene, CDR1 is MGHRA and CDR2 is YSYEKL. The DNA of the CDR3 is TGCGCCAGCAGCCTAACCGGGGAACCGCATAGGTACAATGAGCAGTTCTTC. Translating gives CASSLTGEPHRYNEQFF.